This paragraph covers one T cell receptor (beta chain) sequence. As yet, its antigen is unknown. Naive CD8 cells were CD45RO-negative, positively selected for CCR7, excluding terminally differentiated effector memory CD45RA+ cells. The data are from a study of shared clonotypes between healthy human individuals. Original methodology: Junction-only sequences without quality scores came from ImmunoSEQ, so filtering differed. The data were produced by immunoSEQ multiplex PCR, yet TCRdb's version contains in-frame clones alone and is incomplete. V and J calls and clone size come straight from that table; D and trimming were deduced from the DNA. Of 2 million to 2.5 million clones in the sample, more than 85% were seen once. The germline V gene encodes CDR1 SEHNR and CDR2 FQNEAQ (reference sequence). Trimming left V 2 bases short and J 3 bases short, with 11 bases between. The CDR3 loop spans 14 amino acids.

Findings and limits, study-wide: Richness estimates generally favored naive over memory subsets. The expectation was that sequencing depth would affect clonotype sharing among donors.

Sequenced material: naive CD8+ T cells from PBMCs. The source is a man in his late teens or twenties in good health. Some clones in this sample may be carry-over from other donors' samples. The chain uses TRBV7-9 and TRBJ2-7, with D perhaps matching TRBD1 or TRBD2 (5 bases each). DNA for the CDR3: TGTGCCAGCAGCTTAATCCGGGACCACTACGAGCAGTACTTC. It encodes CASSLIRDHYEQYF.